Listed here are 6 T cell receptor beta chains from one sample, sequenced in a study of regulatory T cells in long-lasting Graves disease. The authors built TCR beta libraries using iRepertoire HTBI primers and Arm-PCR of CDR3 regions. TCRdb used MiXCR to reprocess the multiplex PCR reads, holding one entry per CDR3 protein. The repertoire holds roughly 430,000 distinct CDR3 sequences, with around a fifth as singletons. Time point given: persistent/refractory GD, antithyroid drugs over 5 years with positive TRAb. From RNA extracted from PBMCs, the TCR library was made. The sample in question was peripheral blood mononuclear cells (PBMCs), obtained when the disease was refractory, from a patient treated with antithyroid drugs. The origin of the receptors is a female donor with Graves disease.

This clonotype was observed many times. CDR3 nucleotide sequence: TGTGCCAGCAGCTCCTACCGGGAGCCAACTAGCTATGGCTACACCTTC. It translates to CASSSYREPTSYGYTF. The chain is built from TRBV12-3 or TRBV12-4 and TRBJ1-2; D is undetermined. Between the trimmed V and J ends, which lost 6 bases and 4 bases, there was a span of 21 bases. CDR3 length: 16 residues.

Ten or more counts support this clonotype. The rearrangement links TRBV28 to TRBJ1-1; weak D call: TRBD1 (5 bases). The CDR3 contains 15 residues. Looked up from germline, CDR1 is MDHEN and CDR2 is SYDVKM. Trimming shortened V by 8 bases and J by 5 bases, and 21 bases separated the two germline ends. The CDR3 coding sequence is TGTGCCAGCTTATCCCGCGGGGGAAGAAGGACTGAAGCTTTCTTT. This codes for CASLSRGGRRTEAFF.

CDR3 DNA: TGTGCCAGCAGCCTGTCTAGCGGGGGTTTCTACGAGCAGTACTTC. Translated: CASSLSSGGFYEQYF. The chain carries TRBV7-9 and TRBJ2-7; 10 bases fit TRBD2. J was trimmed by 3 bases and V by 5 bases; bases with no gene match: 7. CDR1 and CDR2 (germline): SEHNR, FQNEAQ (reference sequence). CDR3 length: 15 amino acids.

The chain couples TRBV9 to TRBJ2-2; 8 nucleotides agree with TRBD1. This CDR3 has 13 residues. Germline V gene lookup returns CDR1 SGDLS and CDR2 YYNGEE. V dropped 2 bases and J dropped 8; count of bases not matched to a gene: 2. The CDR3 nucleotides read TGTGCCAGCAGCGTGGACAGGGAAGGGGAGCTGTTTTTT. As protein: CASSVDREGELFF.

This clonotype showed up just a few times. This chain links TRBV6-1 with TRBJ2-2; no clear D gene. The CDR3 length is 14 residues. Trimming removed 7 bases at V and 3 bases at J, with 12 bases between. The germline V gene encodes CDR1 MNHNS and CDR2 SASEGT. CDR3 in amino acids: CASTGGPDTGELFF. CDR3 sequence (DNA): TGTGCCAGCACCGGCGGACCAGACACCGGGGAGCTGTTTTTT.

This clonotype appeared many times. The V and J genes are TRBV6-2 or TRBV6-3 and TRBJ2-7; 14 bases align to TRBD2. The CDR3 runs to 16 residues. Germline-derived CDR1 and CDR2 are MNHEY and SVGEGT. V dropped 2 bases and J dropped 7; count of bases not matched to a gene: 7. The CDR3, as DNA: TGTGCCAGCAGTTACCCGGGACTAGCGGGAGTTGGAGAGCAGTACTTC. It encodes CASSYPGLAGVGEQYF.